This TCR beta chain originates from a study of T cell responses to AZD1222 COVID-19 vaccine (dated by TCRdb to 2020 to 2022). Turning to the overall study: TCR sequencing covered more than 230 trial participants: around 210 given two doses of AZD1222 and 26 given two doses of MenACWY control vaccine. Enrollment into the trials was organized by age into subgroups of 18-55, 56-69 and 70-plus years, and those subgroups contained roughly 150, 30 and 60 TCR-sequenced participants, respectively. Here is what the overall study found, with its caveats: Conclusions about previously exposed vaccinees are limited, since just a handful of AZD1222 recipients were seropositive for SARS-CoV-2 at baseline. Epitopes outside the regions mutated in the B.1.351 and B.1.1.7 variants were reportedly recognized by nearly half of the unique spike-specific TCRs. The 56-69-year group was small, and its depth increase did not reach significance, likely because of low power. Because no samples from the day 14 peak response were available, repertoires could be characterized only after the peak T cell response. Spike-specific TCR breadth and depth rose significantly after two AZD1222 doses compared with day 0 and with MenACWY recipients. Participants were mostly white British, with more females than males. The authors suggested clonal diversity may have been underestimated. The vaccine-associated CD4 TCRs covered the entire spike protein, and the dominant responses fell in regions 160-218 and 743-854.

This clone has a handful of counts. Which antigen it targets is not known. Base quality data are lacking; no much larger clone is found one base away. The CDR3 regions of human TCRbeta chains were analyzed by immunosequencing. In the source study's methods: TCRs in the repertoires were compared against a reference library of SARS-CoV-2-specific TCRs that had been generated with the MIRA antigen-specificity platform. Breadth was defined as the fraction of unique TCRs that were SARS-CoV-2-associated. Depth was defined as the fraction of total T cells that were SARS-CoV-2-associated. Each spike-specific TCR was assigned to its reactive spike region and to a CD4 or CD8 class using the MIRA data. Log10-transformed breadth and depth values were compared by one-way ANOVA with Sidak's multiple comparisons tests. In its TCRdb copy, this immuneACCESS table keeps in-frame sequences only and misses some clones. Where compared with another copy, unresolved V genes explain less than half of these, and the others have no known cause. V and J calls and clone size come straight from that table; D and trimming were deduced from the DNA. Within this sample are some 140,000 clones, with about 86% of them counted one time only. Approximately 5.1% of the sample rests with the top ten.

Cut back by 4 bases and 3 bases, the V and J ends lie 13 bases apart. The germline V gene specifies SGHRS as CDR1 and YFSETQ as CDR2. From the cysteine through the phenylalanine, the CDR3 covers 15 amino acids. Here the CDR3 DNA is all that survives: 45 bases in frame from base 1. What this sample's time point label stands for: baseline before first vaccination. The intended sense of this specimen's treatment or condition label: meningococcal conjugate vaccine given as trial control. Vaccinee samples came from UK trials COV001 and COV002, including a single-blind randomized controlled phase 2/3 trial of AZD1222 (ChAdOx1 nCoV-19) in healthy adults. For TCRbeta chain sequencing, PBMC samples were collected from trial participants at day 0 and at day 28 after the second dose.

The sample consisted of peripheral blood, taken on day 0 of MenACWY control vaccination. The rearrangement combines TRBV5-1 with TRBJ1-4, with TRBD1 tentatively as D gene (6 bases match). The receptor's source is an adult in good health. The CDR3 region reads CASSTGQSANEKLFF. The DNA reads TGCGCCAGCAGCACCGGACAGTCAGCTAATGAAAAACTGTTTTTT.